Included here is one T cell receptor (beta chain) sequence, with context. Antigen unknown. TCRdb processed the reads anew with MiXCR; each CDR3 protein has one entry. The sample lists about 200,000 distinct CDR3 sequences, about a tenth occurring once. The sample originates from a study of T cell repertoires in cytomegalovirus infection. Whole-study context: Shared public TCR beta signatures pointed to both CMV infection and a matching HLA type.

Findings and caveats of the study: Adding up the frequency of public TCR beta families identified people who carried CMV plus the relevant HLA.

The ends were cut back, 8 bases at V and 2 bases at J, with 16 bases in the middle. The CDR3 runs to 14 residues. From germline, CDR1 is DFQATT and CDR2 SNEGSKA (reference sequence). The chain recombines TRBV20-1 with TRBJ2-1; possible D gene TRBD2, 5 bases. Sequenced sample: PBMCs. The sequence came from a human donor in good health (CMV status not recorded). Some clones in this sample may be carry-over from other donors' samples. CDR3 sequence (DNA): TGCAGTCACAACCCAGGACTGGCCTACAATGAGCAGTTCTTC. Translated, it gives CSHNPGLAYNEQFF.